This TCR beta chain was retrieved from a study of regulatory and conventional T cells in RAG deficiency. CDR3 length: 13 residues. V lost 6 bases to trimming and J lost 6 bases, with 14 bases between them. Germline V lookup: CDR1 MDHEN, CDR2 SYDVKM. The data were produced by immunoSEQ multiplex PCR, yet TCRdb's version contains in-frame clones alone and is incomplete. The sample has 25,000 to 35,000 clones, about 90% seen once. In addition, the sample was reused for a study of regulatory T cells. That study reports: The PCR used 52 TRBV and 13 TRBJ primers.

The sequenced sample was CD8+ T cells sorted from blood. The TCR originated in a human donor in good health. The chain has TRBV28 and TRBJ1-2, with TRBD1 as a possible D gene (6 bases). CDR3 sequence: CASSRTGAHGYTF. CDR3 DNA: TGTGCCAGCAGCCGTACGGGGGCTCATGGCTACACCTTC.